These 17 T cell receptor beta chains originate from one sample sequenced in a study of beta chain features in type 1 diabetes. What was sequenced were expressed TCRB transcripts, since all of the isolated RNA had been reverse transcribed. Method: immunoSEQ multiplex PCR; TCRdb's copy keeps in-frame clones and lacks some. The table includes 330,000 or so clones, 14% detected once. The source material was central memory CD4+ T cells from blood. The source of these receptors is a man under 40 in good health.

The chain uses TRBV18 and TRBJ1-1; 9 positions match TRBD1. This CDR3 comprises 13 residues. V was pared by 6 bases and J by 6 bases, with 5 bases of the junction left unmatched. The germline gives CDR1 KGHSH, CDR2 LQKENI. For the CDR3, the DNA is TGTGCCAGCTCTATGAACAGGGGGCCTGAAGCTTTCTTT. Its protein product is CASSMNRGPEAFF.

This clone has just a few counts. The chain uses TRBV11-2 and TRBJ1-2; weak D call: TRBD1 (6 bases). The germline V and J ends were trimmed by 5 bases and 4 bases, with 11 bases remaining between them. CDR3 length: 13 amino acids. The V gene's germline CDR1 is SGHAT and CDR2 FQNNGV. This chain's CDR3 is CASSPTGIYGYTF. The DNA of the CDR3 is TGTGCCAGCAGCCCTACAGGGATCTATGGCTACACCTTC.

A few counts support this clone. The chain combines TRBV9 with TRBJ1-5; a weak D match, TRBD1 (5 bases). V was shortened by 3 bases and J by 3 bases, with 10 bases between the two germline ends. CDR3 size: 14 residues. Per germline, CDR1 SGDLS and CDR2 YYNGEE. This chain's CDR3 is CASSGPGINQPQHF. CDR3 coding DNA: TGTGCCAGCAGCGGGCCAGGGATCAATCAGCCCCAGCATTTT.

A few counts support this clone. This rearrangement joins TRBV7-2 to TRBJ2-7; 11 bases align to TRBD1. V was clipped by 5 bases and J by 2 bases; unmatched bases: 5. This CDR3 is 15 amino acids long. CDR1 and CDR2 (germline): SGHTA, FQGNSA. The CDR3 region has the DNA TGTGCCAGCAGCGCCGTGGGACAGGGGGCCTACGAGCAGTACTTC. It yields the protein CASSAVGQGAYEQYF.

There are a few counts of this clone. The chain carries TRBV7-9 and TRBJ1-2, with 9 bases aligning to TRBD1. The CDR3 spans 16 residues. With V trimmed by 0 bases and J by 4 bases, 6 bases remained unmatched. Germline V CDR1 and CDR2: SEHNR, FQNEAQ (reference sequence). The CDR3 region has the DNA TGTGCCAGCAGCTTAGCTTCTGGACAGGGGTTCTATGGCTACACCTTC. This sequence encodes CASSLASGQGFYGYTF.

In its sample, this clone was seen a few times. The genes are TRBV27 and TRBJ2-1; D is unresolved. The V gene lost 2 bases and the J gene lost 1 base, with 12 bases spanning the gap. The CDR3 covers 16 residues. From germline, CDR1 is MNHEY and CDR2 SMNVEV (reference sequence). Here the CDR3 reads CASSLRWDWSYNEQFF. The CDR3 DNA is TGTGCCAGCAGTTTAAGGTGGGATTGGTCCTACAATGAGCAGTTCTTC.

The CDR3 DNA sequence: TGTGCCAGCAGCCTTAAGGGGGCCACTGAAGCTTTCTTT. Its protein is CASSLKGATEAFF. V is TRBV7-3 and J is TRBJ1-1, with TRBD1 matching 7 bases. V gave up 5 bases and J gave up 4 bases; unmatched junction bases: 4. Germline CDR1 is SGHTA and CDR2 is FQGTGA. The CDR3 loop spans 13 amino acids.

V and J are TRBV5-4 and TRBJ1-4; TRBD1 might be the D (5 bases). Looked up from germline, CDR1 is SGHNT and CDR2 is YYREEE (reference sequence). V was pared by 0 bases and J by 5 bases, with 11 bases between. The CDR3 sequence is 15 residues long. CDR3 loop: CASSLGQTGNEKLFF. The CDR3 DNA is TGTGCCAGCAGCTTGGGACAGACCGGGAATGAAAAACTGTTTTTT.

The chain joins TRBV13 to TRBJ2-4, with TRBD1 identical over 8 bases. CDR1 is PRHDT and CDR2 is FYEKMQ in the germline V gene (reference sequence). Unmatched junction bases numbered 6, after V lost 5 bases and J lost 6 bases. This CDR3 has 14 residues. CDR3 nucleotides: TGTGCCAGCAGCAGATTCGACAGGGGAAACATTCAGTACTTC. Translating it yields CASSRFDRGNIQYF. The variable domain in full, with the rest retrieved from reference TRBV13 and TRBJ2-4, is AAGVIQSPRHLIKEKRETATLKCYPIPRHDTVYWYQQGPGQDPQFLISFYEKMQSDKGSIPDRFSAQQFSDYHSELNMSSLELGDSALYFCASSRFDRGNIQYFGAGTRLSVL.

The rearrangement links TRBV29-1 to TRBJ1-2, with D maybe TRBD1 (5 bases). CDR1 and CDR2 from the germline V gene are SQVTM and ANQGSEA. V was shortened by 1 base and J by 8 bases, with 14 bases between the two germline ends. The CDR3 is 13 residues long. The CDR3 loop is CSVEVLGVSGYTF. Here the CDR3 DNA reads TGCAGCGTTGAAGTTTTAGGGGTTAGCGGCTACACCTTC.

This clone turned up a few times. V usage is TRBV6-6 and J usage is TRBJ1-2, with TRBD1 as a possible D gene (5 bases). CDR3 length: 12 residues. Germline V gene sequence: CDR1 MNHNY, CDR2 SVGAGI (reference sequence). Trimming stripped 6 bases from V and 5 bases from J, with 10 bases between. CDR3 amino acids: CASRWGRYGYTF. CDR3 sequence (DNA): TGTGCCAGCAGATGGGGGAGATATGGCTACACCTTC.

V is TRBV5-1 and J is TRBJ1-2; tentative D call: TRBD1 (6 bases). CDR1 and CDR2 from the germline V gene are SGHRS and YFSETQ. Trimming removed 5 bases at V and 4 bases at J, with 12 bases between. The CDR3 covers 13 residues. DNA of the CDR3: TGCGCCAGCAGTGATCGGGGGCTCTATGGCTACACCTTC. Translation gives CASSDRGLYGYTF.

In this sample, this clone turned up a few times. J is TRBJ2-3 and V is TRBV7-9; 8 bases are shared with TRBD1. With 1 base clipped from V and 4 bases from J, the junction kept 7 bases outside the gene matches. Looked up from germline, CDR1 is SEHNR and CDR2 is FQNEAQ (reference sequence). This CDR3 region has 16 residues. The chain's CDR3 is CASSLDPGGMSDTQYF. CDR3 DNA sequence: TGTGCCAGCAGCTTAGATCCAGGGGGCATGTCAGATACGCAGTATTTT.

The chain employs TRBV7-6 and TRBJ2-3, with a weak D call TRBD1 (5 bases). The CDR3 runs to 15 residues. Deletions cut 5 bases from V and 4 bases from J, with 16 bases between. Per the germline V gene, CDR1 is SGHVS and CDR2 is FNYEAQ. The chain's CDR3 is CASSPQEDKSDTQYF. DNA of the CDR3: TGTGCCAGCAGCCCCCAAGAGGACAAATCAGATACGCAGTATTTT.

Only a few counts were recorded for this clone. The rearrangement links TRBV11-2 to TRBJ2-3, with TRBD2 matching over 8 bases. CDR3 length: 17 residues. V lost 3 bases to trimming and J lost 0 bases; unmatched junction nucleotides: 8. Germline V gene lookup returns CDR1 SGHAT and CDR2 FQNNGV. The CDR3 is CASSLGTASGSTDTQYF. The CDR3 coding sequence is TGTGCCAGCAGCTTGGGGACGGCTAGCGGGAGCACAGATACGCAGTATTTT.

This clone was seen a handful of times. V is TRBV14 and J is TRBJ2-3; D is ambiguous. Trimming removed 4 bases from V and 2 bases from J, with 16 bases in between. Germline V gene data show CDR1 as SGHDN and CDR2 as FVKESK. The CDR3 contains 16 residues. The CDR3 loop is CASSPLPSVVTDTQYF. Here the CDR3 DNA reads TGTGCCAGCAGCCCACTTCCAAGCGTTGTCACAGATACGCAGTATTTT.

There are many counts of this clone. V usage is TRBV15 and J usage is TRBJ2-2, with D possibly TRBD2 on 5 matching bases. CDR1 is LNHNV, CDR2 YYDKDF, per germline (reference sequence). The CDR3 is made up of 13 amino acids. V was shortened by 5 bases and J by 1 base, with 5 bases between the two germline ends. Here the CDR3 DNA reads TGTGCCACCAGCCGGGAGAACACCGGGGAGCTGTTTTTT. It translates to CATSRENTGELFF.